This record concerns one T cell receptor (beta chain) sequence. This record comes from a study of CD4 T cells in relation to SARS-CoV-2 and coronaviruses. CD4+ T cells from unexposed donors were obtained before the COVID-19 pandemic (2011-2018). CD4 enrichment then naive enrichment separated naive from memory CD4+ cells. Sequencing used immunoSEQ multiplex PCR; TCRdb keeps in-frame clones, though not all of them. The data show 60,000 to 75,000 clones, 80% to 95% seen once. The specimen was naive CD4+ T cells from PBMCs. Subset specified: naive CD4+ T cells isolated by negative enrichment. This sequence was found in a human donor in good health.

CDR3 bases: TGTGCCAGCAGTTACTTCGTTGGGACTTGGGCTACGAGCTCCTACGAGCAGTACTTC. It is translated as CASSYFVGTWATSSYEQYF. The V gene is TRBV6-2 or TRBV6-3, the J gene TRBJ2-7; a weak D match, TRBD2 (6 bases). V lost 1 base to trimming and J lost 0 bases, with 22 bases between them. Looked up from germline, CDR1 is MNHEY and CDR2 is SVGEGT. The CDR3 length is 19 residues.